Shown below are 5 T cell receptor beta chains from a single sample sequenced in a study of patients and donors after allogeneic stem cell transplantation. One entry per CDR3 protein results from TCRdb running MiXCR on the RT-PCR reads. This sample has approximately 250,000 distinct CDR3 sequences, with around 14% found just once. The sequenced sample was blood, either unsorted or a sorted T cell fraction (not recorded which). Source of these receptors: a human donor who was either an allogeneic HSCT recipient or a stem cell or donor lymphocyte infusion donor (not recorded which). It is not recorded whose cells these are; they may come from a transplant donor.

The chain employs TRBV7-9 and TRBJ1-5; D perhaps matches TRBD1 (6 bases). Between the trimmed V and J ends, which lost 1 base and 6 bases, there was a span of 10 bases. The CDR3 length is 14 residues. Germline CDR1 is SEHNR and CDR2 is FQNEAQ (reference sequence). The CDR3 nucleotides read TGTGCCAGCAGCTTAGAGGGGGGCCGTCAGCCCCAGCATTTT. It yields the protein CASSLEGGRQPQHF. Full variable domain (remainder filled in from reference TRBV7-9 and TRBJ1-5): DTGVSQNPRHKITKRGQNVTFRCDPISEHNRLYWYRQTLGQGPEFLTYFQNEAQLEKSRLLSDRFSAERPKGSFSTLEIQRTEQGDSAMYLCASSLEGGRQPQHFGDGTRLSIL.

The chain links TRBV7-2 to TRBJ1-4, with a possible D match to TRBD1 (5 bases). Germline assignment: CDR1 SGHTA and CDR2 FQGNSA. The CDR3 loop spans 14 amino acids. Between the trimmed V and J ends, which lost 5 bases and 3 bases, there was a span of 10 bases. CDR3 nucleotide sequence: TGTGCCAGCAGCCACGGGACCCCTAATGAAAAACTGTTTTTT. Its protein is CASSHGTPNEKLFF.

This clonotype was picked up a small number of times. The genes are TRBV6-1 and TRBJ2-7, with 7 bases matching TRBD2. The germline CDR1 and CDR2 sequences are MNHNS and SASEGT. The CDR3 totals 15 residues. V was pared by 6 bases and J by 3 bases, with 11 bases of the junction left unmatched. CDR3 region: CASSRPRGLVYEQYF. In DNA form, the CDR3 reads TGTGCCAGCAGCCGACCCCGCGGACTAGTCTACGAGCAGTACTTC.

This clonotype was detected a few times. V usage is TRBV3-1 and J usage is TRBJ2-2; the D is unclear. V was shortened by 0 bases and J by 8 bases, with 4 bases between the two germline ends. This CDR3 comprises 12 residues. Germline CDR1 LGHDT, CDR2 YNNKEL (reference sequence). CDR3 nucleotides: TGTGCCAGCAGCCAAGAACCTGGGGAGCTGTTTTTT. Protein product: CASSQEPGELFF.

This clonotype has just a few counts. The chain employs TRBV6-5 and TRBJ1-1; no firm D call. The CDR3 sequence is 13 residues long. Deletions cut 4 bases from V and 1 base from J, with 7 bases between. From germline, CDR1 is MNHEY and CDR2 SVGAGI. In nucleotides, the CDR3 is TGTGCCAGCAGTTCGTCCCAGAACACTGAAGCTTTCTTT. It yields the protein CASSSSQNTEAFF.